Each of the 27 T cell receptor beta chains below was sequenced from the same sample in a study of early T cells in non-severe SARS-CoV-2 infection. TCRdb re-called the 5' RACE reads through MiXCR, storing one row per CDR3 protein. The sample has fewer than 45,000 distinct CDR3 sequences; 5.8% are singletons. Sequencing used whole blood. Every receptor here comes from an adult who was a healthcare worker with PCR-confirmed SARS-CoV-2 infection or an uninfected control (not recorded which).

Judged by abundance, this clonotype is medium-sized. CDR3 in amino acids: CASSLVVGAGYNEQFF. The CDR3 bases are TGTGCCAGCAGCTTAGTGGTAGGGGCGGGCTACAATGAGCAGTTCTTC. The chain has TRBV7-6 and TRBJ2-1; D is tentatively TRBD1 or TRBD2 (5 bases each). The CDR3 has 16 residues. In germline, CDR1 is SGHVS, CDR2 FNYEAQ. The V gene lost 1 base and the J gene lost 3 bases, with 13 bases spanning the gap.

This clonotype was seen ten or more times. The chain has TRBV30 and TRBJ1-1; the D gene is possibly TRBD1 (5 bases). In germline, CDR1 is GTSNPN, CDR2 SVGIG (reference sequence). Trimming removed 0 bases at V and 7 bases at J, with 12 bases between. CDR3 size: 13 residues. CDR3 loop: CAWSVRGAGEAFF. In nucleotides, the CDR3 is TGTGCCTGGAGTGTAAGAGGGGCGGGTGAAGCTTTCTTT. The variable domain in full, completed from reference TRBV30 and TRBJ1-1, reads SQTIHQWPATLVQPVGSPLSLECTVEGTSNPNLYWYRQAAGRGLQLLFYSVGIGQISSEVPQNLSASRPQDRQFILSSKKLLLSDSGFYLCAWSVRGAGEAFFGQGTRLTVV.

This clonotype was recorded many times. This CDR3 reads CASSYRAGANVLTF. In DNA, the CDR3 is TGTGCCAGCAGCTACAGGGCTGGGGCCAACGTCCTGACTTTC. V gene TRBV11-2 combines with J gene TRBJ2-6; D may be TRBD1 (6 bases). Looked up from germline, CDR1 is SGHAT and CDR2 is FQNNGV. CDR3 length: 14 residues. V dropped 4 bases and J dropped 2 bases, with 6 bases sitting between them.

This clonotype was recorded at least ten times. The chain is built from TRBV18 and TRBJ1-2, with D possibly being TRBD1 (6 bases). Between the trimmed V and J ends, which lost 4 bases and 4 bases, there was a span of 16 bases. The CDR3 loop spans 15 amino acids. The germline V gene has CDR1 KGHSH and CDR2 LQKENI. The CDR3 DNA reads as TGTGCCAGCTCACACGACGGGACACCAGTCTATGGCTACACCTTC. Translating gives CASSHDGTPVYGYTF.

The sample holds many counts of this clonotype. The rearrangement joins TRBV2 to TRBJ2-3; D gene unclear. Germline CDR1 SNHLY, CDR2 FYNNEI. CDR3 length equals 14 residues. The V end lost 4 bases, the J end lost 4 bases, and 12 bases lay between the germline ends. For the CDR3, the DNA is TGTGCCAGCAGTGGGGGTAAATTTGCAGATACGCAGTATTTT. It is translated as CASSGGKFADTQYF.

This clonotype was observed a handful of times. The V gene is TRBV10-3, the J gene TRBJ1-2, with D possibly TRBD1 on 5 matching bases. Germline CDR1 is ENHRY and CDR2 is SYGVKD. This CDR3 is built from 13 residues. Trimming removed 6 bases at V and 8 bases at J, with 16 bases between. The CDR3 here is CAIRWDRGDGYTF. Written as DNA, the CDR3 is TGTGCCATCAGGTGGGACCGGGGGGACGGCTACACCTTC.

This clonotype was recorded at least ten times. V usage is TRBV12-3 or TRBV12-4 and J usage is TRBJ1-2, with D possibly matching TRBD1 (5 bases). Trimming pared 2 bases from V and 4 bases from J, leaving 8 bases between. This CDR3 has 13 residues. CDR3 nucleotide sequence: TGTGCCAGCAGTTTATCAGGGTTCTATGGCTACACCTTC. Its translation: CASSLSGFYGYTF.

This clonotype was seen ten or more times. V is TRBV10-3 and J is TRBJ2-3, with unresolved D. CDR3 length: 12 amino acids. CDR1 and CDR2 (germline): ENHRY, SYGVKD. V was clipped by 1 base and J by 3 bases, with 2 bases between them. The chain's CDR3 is CAISEFTDTQYF. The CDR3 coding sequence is TGTGCCATCAGTGAGTTTACAGATACGCAGTATTTT.

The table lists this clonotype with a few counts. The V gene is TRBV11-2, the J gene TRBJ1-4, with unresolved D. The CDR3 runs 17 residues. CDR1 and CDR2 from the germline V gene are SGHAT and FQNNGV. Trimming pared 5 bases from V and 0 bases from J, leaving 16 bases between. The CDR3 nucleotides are TGTGCCAGCAGCCCTTGGGCCCTCCCCGCAACTAATGAAAAACTGTTTTTT. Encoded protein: CASSPWALPATNEKLFF. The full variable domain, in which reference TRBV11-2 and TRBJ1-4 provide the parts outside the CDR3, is EAGVAQSPRYKIIEKRQSVAFWCNPISGHATLYWYQQILGQGPKLLIQFQNNGVVDDSQLPKDRFSAERLKGVDSTLKIQPAKLEDSAVYLCASSPWALPATNEKLFFGSGTQLSVL.

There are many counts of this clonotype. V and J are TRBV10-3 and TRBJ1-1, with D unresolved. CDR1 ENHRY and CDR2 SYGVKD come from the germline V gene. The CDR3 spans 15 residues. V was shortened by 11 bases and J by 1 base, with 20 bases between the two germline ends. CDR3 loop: CAVIVMRRSNTEAFF. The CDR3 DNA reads TGTGCCGTCATCGTTATGAGGCGGTCGAACACTGAAGCTTTCTTT.

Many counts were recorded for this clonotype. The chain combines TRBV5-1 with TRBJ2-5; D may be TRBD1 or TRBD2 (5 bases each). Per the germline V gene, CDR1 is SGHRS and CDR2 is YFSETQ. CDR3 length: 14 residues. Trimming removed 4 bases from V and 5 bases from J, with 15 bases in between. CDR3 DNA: TGCGCCAGCAGCCTAGGATGGGGCGGGGAGACCCAGTACTTC. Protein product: CASSLGWGGETQYF. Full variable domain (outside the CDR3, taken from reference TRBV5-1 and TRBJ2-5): KAGVTQTPRYLIKTRGQQVTLSCSPISGHRSVSWYQQTPGQGLQFLFEYFSETQRNKGNFPGRFSGRQFSNSRSEMNVSTLELGDSALYLCASSLGWGGETQYFGPGTRLLVL.

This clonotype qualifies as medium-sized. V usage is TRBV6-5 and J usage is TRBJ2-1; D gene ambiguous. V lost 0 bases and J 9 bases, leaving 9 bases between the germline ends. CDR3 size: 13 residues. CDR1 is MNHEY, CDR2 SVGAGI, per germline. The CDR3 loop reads CASSYSKPSEQFF. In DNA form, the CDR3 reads TGTGCCAGCAGTTACTCGAAGCCGAGTGAGCAGTTCTTC.

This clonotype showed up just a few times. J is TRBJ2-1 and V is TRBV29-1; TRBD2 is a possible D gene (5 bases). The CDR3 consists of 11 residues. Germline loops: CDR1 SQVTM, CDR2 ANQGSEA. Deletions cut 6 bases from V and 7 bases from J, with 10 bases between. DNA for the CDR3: TGCAGCGTAGCCCGGGGAAATGAGCAGTTCTTC. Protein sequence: CSVARGNEQFF.

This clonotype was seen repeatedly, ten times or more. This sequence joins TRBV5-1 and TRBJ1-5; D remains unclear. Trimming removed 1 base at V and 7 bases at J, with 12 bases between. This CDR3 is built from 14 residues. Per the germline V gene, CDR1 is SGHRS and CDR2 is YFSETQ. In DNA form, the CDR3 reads TGCGCCAGCAGCTTGTTGGGAGTGGGGCAGCCCCAGCATTTT. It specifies CASSLLGVGQPQHF.

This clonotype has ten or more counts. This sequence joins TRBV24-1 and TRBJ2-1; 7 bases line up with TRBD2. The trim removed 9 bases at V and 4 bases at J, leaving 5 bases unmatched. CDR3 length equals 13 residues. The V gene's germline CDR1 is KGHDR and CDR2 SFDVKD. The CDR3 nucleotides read TGTGCCACCTCGCTTAGCGGGTACAATGAGCAGTTCTTC. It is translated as CATSLSGYNEQFF.

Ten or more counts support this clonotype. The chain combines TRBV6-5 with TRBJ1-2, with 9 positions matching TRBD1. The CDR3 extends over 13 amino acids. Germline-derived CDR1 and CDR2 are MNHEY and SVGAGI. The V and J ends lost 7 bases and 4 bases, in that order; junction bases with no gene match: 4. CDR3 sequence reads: CASTDRGFYGYTF. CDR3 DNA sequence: TGTGCCAGCACGGACAGGGGATTCTATGGCTACACCTTC.

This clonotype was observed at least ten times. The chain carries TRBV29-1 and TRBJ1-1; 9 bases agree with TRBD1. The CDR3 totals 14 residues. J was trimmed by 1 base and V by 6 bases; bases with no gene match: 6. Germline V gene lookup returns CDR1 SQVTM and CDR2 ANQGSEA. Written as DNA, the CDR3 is TGCAGCGTCGAACAGGGGGCGGGGAACACTGAAGCTTTCTTT. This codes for CSVEQGAGNTEAFF.

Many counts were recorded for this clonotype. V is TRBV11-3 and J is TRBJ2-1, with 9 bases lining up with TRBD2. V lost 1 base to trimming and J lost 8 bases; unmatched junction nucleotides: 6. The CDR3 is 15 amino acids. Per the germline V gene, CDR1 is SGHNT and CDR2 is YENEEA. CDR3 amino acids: CASSLVAGGPYEQFF. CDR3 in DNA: TGTGCCAGCAGCTTAGTGGCGGGAGGGCCTTATGAGCAGTTCTTC.

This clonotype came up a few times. CDR3 DNA: TGTGCCAGCAGTTACTCCAGGGGGGTCTACGAGCAGTACTTC. Amino acids: CASSYSRGVYEQYF. The V and J genes are TRBV6-5 and TRBJ2-7; TRBD1 is a possible D gene (7 bases). Germline V lookup: CDR1 MNHEY, CDR2 SVGAGI. The CDR3 sequence is 14 residues long. V was clipped by 0 bases and J by 3 bases, with 9 bases between them.

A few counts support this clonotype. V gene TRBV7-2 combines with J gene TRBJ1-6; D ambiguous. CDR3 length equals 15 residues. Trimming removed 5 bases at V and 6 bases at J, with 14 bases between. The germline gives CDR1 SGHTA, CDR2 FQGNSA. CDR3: CASSPSGNINSPLHF. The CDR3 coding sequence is TGTGCCAGCAGCCCTTCGGGAAATATTAATTCACCCCTCCACTTT.

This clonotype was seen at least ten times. DNA for the CDR3: TGTGCCACCAGTGACACGGGACAGGGGTATGGCTACACCTTC. Its translation is CATSDTGQGYGYTF. The rearrangement links TRBV24-1 to TRBJ1-2; 10 bases fit TRBD1. Germline assignment: CDR1 KGHDR and CDR2 SFDVKD. V lost 4 bases, J lost 5 bases, and 3 bases stayed unmatched. The CDR3 totals 14 residues.

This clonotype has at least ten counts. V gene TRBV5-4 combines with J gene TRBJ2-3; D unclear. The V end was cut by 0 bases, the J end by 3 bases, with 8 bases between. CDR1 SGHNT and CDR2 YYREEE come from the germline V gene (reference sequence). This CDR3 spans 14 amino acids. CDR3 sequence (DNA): TGTGCCAGCAGCTTGGGGTTGGGGACAGATACGCAGTATTTT. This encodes CASSLGLGTDTQYF.

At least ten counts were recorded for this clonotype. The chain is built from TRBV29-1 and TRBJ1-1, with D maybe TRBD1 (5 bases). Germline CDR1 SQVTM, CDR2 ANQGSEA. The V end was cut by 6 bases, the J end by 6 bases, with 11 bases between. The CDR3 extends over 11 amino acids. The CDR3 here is CSVGGGPEAFF. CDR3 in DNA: TGCAGCGTCGGGGGAGGTCCTGAAGCTTTCTTT.

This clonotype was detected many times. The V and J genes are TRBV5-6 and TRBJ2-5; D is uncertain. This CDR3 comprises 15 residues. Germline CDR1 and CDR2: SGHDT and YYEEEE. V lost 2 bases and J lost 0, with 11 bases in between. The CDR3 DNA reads TGTGCCAGCAGCTTAGGAGTTGGGTACCAAGAGACCCAGTACTTC. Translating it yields CASSLGVGYQETQYF.

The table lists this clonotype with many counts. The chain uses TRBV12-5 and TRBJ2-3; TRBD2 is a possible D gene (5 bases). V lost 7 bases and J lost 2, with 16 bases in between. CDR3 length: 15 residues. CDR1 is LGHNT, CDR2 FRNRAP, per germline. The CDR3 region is CASAKGSEVTDTQYF. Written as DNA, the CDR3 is TGTGCTAGTGCCAAAGGGTCGGAGGTCACAGATACGCAGTATTTT.

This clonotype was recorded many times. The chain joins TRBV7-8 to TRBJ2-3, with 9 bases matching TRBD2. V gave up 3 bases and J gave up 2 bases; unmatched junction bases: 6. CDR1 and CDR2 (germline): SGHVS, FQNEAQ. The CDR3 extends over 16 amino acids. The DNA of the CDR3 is TGTGCCAGCAGCTTCGGCAGCGGGAGGACCACAGATACGCAGTATTTT. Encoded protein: CASSFGSGRTTDTQYF.

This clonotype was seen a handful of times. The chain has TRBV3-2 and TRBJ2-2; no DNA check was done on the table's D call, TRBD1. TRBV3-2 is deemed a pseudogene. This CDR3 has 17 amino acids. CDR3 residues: CASSHVPDRGNTGELFF. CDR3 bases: TGTGCCAGCAGCCACGTACCCGACAGAGGGAACACCGGGGAGCTGTTTTTT.